The 17 T cell receptor beta chains in this list originate from one sample, sequenced in a study of beta chain features in type 1 diabetes. The isolated RNA, all of it, was reverse transcribed, so expressed TCRB transcripts were what got sequenced. Only in-frame clones appear in the TCRdb table, and some are missing; sequencing was by immunoSEQ multiplex PCR. The sample records roughly 150,000 clones, over 7.5% being singletons. Input material: central memory CD4+ T cells from blood. These receptor sequences come from a man aged 18 to 29 in good health.

The chain is built from TRBV23-1 and TRBJ1-1, with D possibly being TRBD1 (5 bases). TRBV23-1 qualifies as an ORF whose function is uncertain. V was clipped by 6 bases and J by 1 base, with 12 bases between them. CDR3 length equals 14 residues. The CDR3 region is CASSPERGNTEAFF. CDR3 sequence (DNA): TGCGCCAGCAGCCCCGAAAGGGGGAACACTGAAGCTTTCTTT.

This clone was counted between two and nine times. The chain carries TRBV4-3 and TRBJ2-7; D is uncertain. This CDR3 spans 13 amino acids. V lost 4 bases to trimming and J lost 4 bases, with 11 bases between them. Germline CDR1 reads LGHNA; CDR2 reads YSLEER. The CDR3 here is CASSPTPQYEQYF. The CDR3 region has the DNA TGCGCCAGCAGCCCCACCCCTCAGTACGAGCAGTACTTC.

This clone appeared a few times. The V call is TRBV7-2, the J call TRBJ2-5; D uncertain. V was trimmed by 1 base and J by 1 base, leaving 10 bases between them. The CDR3 loop spans 15 amino acids. Germline CDR1 SGHTA, CDR2 FQGNSA. The CDR3 loop is CASSLGSSTQETQYF. CDR3 DNA: TGTGCCAGCAGCTTAGGGTCAAGCACCCAAGAGACCCAGTACTTC.

The chain is built from TRBV7-3 and TRBJ1-2, with 9 bases identical to TRBD1. J gave up 5 bases and V 3 bases, and 7 bases lay outside the gene matches. Germline V gene lookup returns CDR1 SGHTA and CDR2 FQGTGA. This CDR3 region has 15 residues. The CDR3 protein is CASSFDRGGPYGYTF. DNA of the CDR3: TGTGCCAGCAGCTTCGACAGGGGGGGACCTTATGGCTACACCTTC.

There are a few counts of this clone. The chain uses TRBV19 and TRBJ1-6; no clear D. This CDR3 is built from 14 residues. Trimming shortened V by 3 bases and J by 7 bases, and 10 bases separated the two germline ends. Germline-derived CDR1 and CDR2 are LNHDA and SQIVND (reference sequence). CDR3 amino acids: CASSITGGNSPLHF. Written as DNA, the CDR3 is TGTGCCAGTAGTATCACCGGAGGGAATTCACCCCTCCACTTT.

This clone showed up just a few times. J is TRBJ1-1 and V is TRBV30, with D maybe TRBD1 (5 bases). V was shortened by 3 bases and J by 1 base, with 9 bases between the two germline ends. Germline lookup yields CDR1 GTSNPN and CDR2 SVGIG (reference sequence). This CDR3 region has 13 residues. CDR3 coding DNA: TGTGCCTGGAGGGGGCTGGGGAACACTGAAGCTTTCTTT. Its protein is CAWRGLGNTEAFF.

This clone was detected only a few times. V gene TRBV4-2 combines with J gene TRBJ2-5, with TRBD2 as a possible D gene (5 bases). V was shortened by 1 base and J by 11 bases, with 17 bases between the two germline ends. The germline V gene encodes CDR1 LGHNA and CDR2 YNFKEQ. This CDR3 is 14 amino acids long. CDR3 coding DNA: TGTGCCAGCAGCCAAGTTGGGAGCACAGATACGCAGTACTTC. Protein: CASSQVGSTDTQYF.

The chain links TRBV11-3 to TRBJ2-5; 9 bases align to TRBD2. The V gene's germline CDR1 is SGHNT and CDR2 YENEEA. V shed 5 bases and J 4 bases; nucleotides not matched to a gene: 5. The CDR3 loop spans 14 amino acids. Here the CDR3 DNA reads TGTGCCAGCAGCCAGGGACTAGCTCGAGAGACCCAGTACTTC. Translation gives CASSQGLARETQYF. The full variable domain, completed using reference TRBV11-3 and TRBJ2-5, is EAGVVQSPRYKIIEKKQPVAFWCNPISGHNTLYWYLQNLGQGPELLIRYENEEAVDDSQLPKDRFSAERLKGVDSTLKIQPAELGDSAVYLCASSQGLARETQYFGPGTRLLVL.

Only a few counts were recorded for this clone. V usage is TRBV28 and J usage is TRBJ2-5, with D tentatively TRBD2 (6 bases). Germline loops: CDR1 MDHEN, CDR2 SYDVKM. V gave up 4 bases and J gave up 7 bases, with 7 bases separating them. The CDR3 is 11 residues long. The CDR3 protein is CASSSGGTQYF. The CDR3 DNA reads as TGTGCCAGCAGTTCCGGGGGGACCCAGTACTTC.

This rearrangement joins TRBV4-1 to TRBJ2-3; 7 bases line up with TRBD1. The V gene's germline CDR1 is MGHRA and CDR2 YSYEKL. The CDR3 runs 17 residues. J lost 2 bases, V lost 4 bases, and 12 bases had no gene match. DNA for the CDR3: TGCGCCAGCAGCCGCACCTACAGGGGCTGGGACACAGATACGCAGTATTTT. Its translation is CASSRTYRGWDTDTQYF.

This chain uses TRBV4-3 with TRBJ1-3; TRBD1 matches 9 bases. Germline lookup yields CDR1 LGHNA and CDR2 YSLEER. V lost 5 bases to trimming and J lost 8 bases; unmatched junction nucleotides: 7. The length of the CDR3 is 14 residues. The CDR3 nucleotides are TGCGCCAGCAGCAAAAACAGGGGGCTGGACACCATATATTTT. Translation gives CASSKNRGLDTIYF.

The V gene is TRBV6-1, the J gene TRBJ2-7; 8 bases line up with TRBD1. The CDR3 is made up of 14 amino acids. Germline CDR1 and CDR2: MNHNS and SASEGT. The V gene end was trimmed by 7 bases and the J gene end by 3 bases; junction bases not matched to a gene: 8. The CDR3 is CASTQTGVFYEQYF. Here the CDR3 DNA reads TGTGCCAGCACCCAGACAGGGGTTTTCTACGAGCAGTACTTC.

This clone has at least ten counts. J is TRBJ2-7 and V is TRBV29-1; D is uncertain. This CDR3 region has 11 residues. The V and J ends lost 6 bases and 7 bases respectively, with 13 bases between them. In germline, CDR1 is SQVTM, CDR2 ANQGSEA. The CDR3 loop reads CSVASGSEQYF. The DNA of the CDR3 is TGCAGCGTAGCCTCCGGTAGTGAGCAGTACTTC.

The rearrangement links TRBV28 to TRBJ1-6; 7 bases are shared with TRBD1. The V gene end was trimmed by 3 bases and the J gene end by 7 bases; junction bases not matched to a gene: 3. This CDR3 contains 14 residues. CDR1 is MDHEN and CDR2 is SYDVKM in the germline V gene. The CDR3 is CASSFGTANSPLHF. In nucleotides, the CDR3 is TGTGCCAGCAGTTTTGGGACAGCAAATTCACCCCTCCACTTT.

Ten or more counts support this clone. This chain links TRBV15 with TRBJ2-3; TRBD1 aligns across 10 bases. Germline V gives CDR1 LNHNV, CDR2 YYDKDF (reference sequence). CDR3 length equals 14 residues. The ends lost 5 bases at V and 9 bases at J; junction bases unmatched: 8. The CDR3: CATSLPGQGNTQYF. CDR3 in DNA: TGTGCCACCAGCTTACCGGGACAGGGGAACACGCAGTATTTT.

There are many counts of this clone. The V call is TRBV5-1, the J call TRBJ1-5; TRBD1 matches at 7 bases. Germline CDR1 is SGHRS and CDR2 is YFSETQ. Trimming at V came to 5 bases and at J to 3 bases, leaving 2 bases not matched to a gene. CDR3 length: 13 residues. In DNA, the CDR3 is TGCGCCAGCAGTGACAGGGACAATCAGCCCCAGCATTTT. It codes for CASSDRDNQPQHF.

V gene TRBV15 combines with J gene TRBJ2-4, with TRBD1 matching 8 bases. CDR1 is LNHNV and CDR2 is YYDKDF in the germline V gene (reference sequence). J was trimmed by 6 bases and V by 6 bases; bases with no gene match: 4. CDR3 length: 13 amino acids. This CDR3 is CATRYRGRNIQYF. The CDR3 DNA follows: TGTGCCACCAGATACAGGGGGAGAAACATTCAGTACTTC.